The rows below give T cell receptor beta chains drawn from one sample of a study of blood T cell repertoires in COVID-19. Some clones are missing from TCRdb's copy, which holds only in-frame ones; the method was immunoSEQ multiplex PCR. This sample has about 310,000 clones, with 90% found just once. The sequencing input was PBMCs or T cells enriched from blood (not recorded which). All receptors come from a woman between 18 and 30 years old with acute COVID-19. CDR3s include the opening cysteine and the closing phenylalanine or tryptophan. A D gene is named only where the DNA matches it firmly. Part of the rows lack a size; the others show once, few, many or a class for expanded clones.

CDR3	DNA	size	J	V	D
CAAFNPGTSGRSVYNEQFF	TGTGCCGCCTTTAATCCCGGGACTAGCGGGCGGTCCGTCTACAATGAGCAGTTCTTC	.	TRBJ2-1	TRBV9	TRBD2
CASSLARTGMRETQYF	TGTGCCAGCAGCTTAGCACGGACAGGGATGCGGGAGACCCAGTACTTC	.	TRBJ2-5	TRBV7-9	TRBD1
CASSPEGQALSGNTIYF	TGTGCCAGCTCACCTGAGGGACAGGCCCTCTCTGGAAACACCATATATTTT	few	TRBJ1-3	TRBV18	TRBD1
CASTPGTGATNEQFF	TGTGCCTCTACCCCGGGGACAGGGGCCACCAATGAGCAGTTCTTC	.	TRBJ2-1	TRBV19	TRBD1
CASSPREDGYTF	TGTGCCAGCTCACCAAGGGAGGATGGCTACACCTTC	.	TRBJ1-2	TRBV18	.
CASSSREKTTNEKLFF	TGTGCCAGCAGTTCGAGGGAGAAAACAACTAATGAAAAACTGTTTTTT	.	TRBJ1-4	TRBV28	.
CASSPIQGRVDQPQHF	TGTGCCAGCTCACCGATACAGGGAAGGGTAGATCAGCCCCAGCATTTT	once	TRBJ1-5	TRBV18	.
CASRAGQGASGAFF	TGTGCCAGCAGGGCCGGACAGGGCGCCTCTGGAGCTTTCTTT	.	TRBJ1-1	TRBV28	TRBD1
CASSNRGDTGELFF	TGCGCCAGCAGCAACAGGGGGGACACCGGGGAGCTGTTTTTT	once	TRBJ2-2	TRBV5-1	TRBD1
CASRHRTGGASTF	TGTGCCAGTCGGCACAGGACAGGAGGGGCGAGCACCTTC	few	TRBJ1-2	TRBV28	TRBD1
CASSLTWGAEAFF	TGTGCCAGCAGTCTTACATGGGGCGCTGAAGCTTTCTTT	.	TRBJ1-1	TRBV7-3	.
CASSLEGFYGYTF	TGTGCCAGCAGTTTGGAGGGGTTCTATGGCTACACCTTC	.	TRBJ1-2	TRBV28	.
CASSPGTSGQQFF	TGTGCCAGCAGTCCCGGGACTAGCGGGCAGCAGTTCTTC	.	TRBJ2-1	TRBV28	TRBD2
CASGGRGGATDTQYF	TGTGCCAGCGGGGGGAGGGGAGGCGCCACAGATACGCAGTATTTT	.	TRBJ2-3	TRBV28	TRBD2
CASSSLPGQDNQPQHF	TGTGCCAGCTCATCTCTTCCGGGACAGGACAATCAGCCCCAGCATTTT	.	TRBJ1-5	TRBV18	TRBD1
CASTHREQAFF	TGTGCCAGCACACACAGGGAACAAGCTTTCTTT	.	TRBJ1-1	TRBV7-6	.
CASTTGREAGDYEQYF	TGCGCCAGCACCACCGGGAGGGAAGCGGGAGACTACGAGCAGTACTTC	.	TRBJ2-7	TRBV5-1	TRBD2
CASSGTFTEAFF	TGTGCCAGCAGCGGGACATTCACTGAAGCTTTCTTT	.	TRBJ1-1	TRBV6-5	.
CASSPRLADNEQFF	TGCGCCAGCAGCCCACGACTAGCGGACAATGAGCAGTTCTTC	.	TRBJ2-1	TRBV5-1	TRBD2
CASSQGRYGYTF	TGTGCCAGCAGCCAGGGAAGGTATGGCTACACCTTC	.	TRBJ1-2	TRBV28	.
CASGPTGELFF	TGTGCTAGTGGTCCGACCGGGGAGCTGTTTTTT	.	TRBJ2-2	TRBV12-5	.
CASRPGLAGPLSQNEQFF	TGCGCCAGTCGGCCAGGCCTAGCGGGGCCTTTATCCCAGAATGAGCAGTTCTTC	.	TRBJ2-1	TRBV5-1	TRBD2
CAISVERDTEAFF	TGTGCCATCAGTGTCGAGAGGGACACTGAAGCTTTCTTT	.	TRBJ1-1	TRBV10-3	.
CASSPGTGGSYGYTF	TGTGCCAGCAGTCCCGGGACAGGGGGATCCTATGGCTACACCTTC	.	TRBJ1-2	TRBV6-5	TRBD1
CASNGAAGGNQPQHF	TGTGCCAGCAACGGGGCTGCAGGGGGGAATCAGCCCCAGCATTTT	once	TRBJ1-5	TRBV28	TRBD1
CASMGRESNEQFF	TGTGCCAGCATGGGGCGGGAGTCCAATGAGCAGTTCTTC	.	TRBJ2-1	TRBV7-6	TRBD2
CAIRTQAYSGNTIYF	TGTGCCATCAGGACACAGGCCTACTCTGGAAACACCATATATTTT	.	TRBJ1-3	TRBV10-3	.
CASSFHRGLEQYF	TGTGCCAGTAGTTTTCACAGGGGTCTCGAGCAGTACTTC	.	TRBJ2-7	TRBV19	TRBD1
CASSVSGSVTGELFF	TGTGCCAGCAGCGTGAGCGGGAGTGTCACCGGGGAGCTGTTTTTT	.	TRBJ2-2	TRBV7-9	TRBD2
CASSYQTGNYGYTF	TGTGCCAGCAGTTACCAGACAGGGAACTATGGCTACACCTTC	.	TRBJ1-2	TRBV6-6	TRBD1
CASSISNALARNEQFF	TGTGCCAGTAGTATATCTAATGCGCTTGCACGCAATGAGCAGTTCTTC	.	TRBJ2-1	TRBV19	.
CAWDTETYEQYF	TGTGCCTGGGACACGGAGACCTACGAGCAGTACTTC	.	TRBJ2-7	TRBV7-9	.
CAWSAQGNTEAFF	TGTGCCTGGAGCGCCCAGGGGAACACTGAAGCTTTCTTT	.	TRBJ1-1	TRBV30	.
CSARQGETQYF	TGCAGTGCTAGACAGGGAGAGACCCAGTACTTC	.	TRBJ2-5	TRBV20-1	.
CASTPRGLGEAFF	TGTGCCAGCACACCTAGGGGGCTGGGTGAAGCTTTCTTT	once	TRBJ1-1	TRBV6-5	TRBD1
CASSNYGNTIYF	TGTGCCAGCAGCAACTACGGAAACACCATATATTTT	.	TRBJ1-3	TRBV21-1	.
CASREAYSNQPQHF	TGTGCCAGCAGAGAGGCCTATAGCAATCAGCCCCAGCATTTT	.	TRBJ1-5	TRBV28	.
CAISEDRPISFQPQHF	TGTGCCATCAGTGAGGACAGACCCATTAGTTTTCAGCCCCAGCATTTT	.	TRBJ1-5	TRBV10-3	.
CASSLRETYEQYF	TGTGCCAGCAGTTTACGGGAGACCTACGAGCAGTACTTC	.	TRBJ2-7	TRBV27	.
CASSPRGTSGGTGELFF	TGTGCCAGCAGCCCGAGGGGGACTAGCGGGGGCACCGGGGAGCTGTTTTTT	.	TRBJ2-2	TRBV7-6	TRBD2
CASSVRRDQETQYF	TGTGCCAGCAGCGTAAGGCGGGACCAAGAGACCCAGTACTTC	once	TRBJ2-5	TRBV9	.
CASSYGTGVNTEAFF	TGCGCCAGCAGCTACGGGACAGGGGTTAACACTGAAGCTTTCTTT	.	TRBJ1-1	TRBV5-1	TRBD1
CASSFRTGRTEAFF	TGTGCCAGCAGTTTTAGAACGGGGAGGACTGAAGCTTTCTTT	.	TRBJ1-1	TRBV28	.
CASRIRWRGGQNTGELFF	TGTGCCAGCAGAATCCGCTGGAGGGGGGGACAGAACACCGGGGAGCTGTTTTTT	.	TRBJ2-2	TRBV28	.
CASSQDNRGGEQYF	TGTGCCAGCAGCCAAGATAACAGGGGGGGGGAGCAGTACTTC	.	TRBJ2-7	TRBV3-1/TRBV3-2	.
CAWSLQGALYGYTF	TGTGCCTGGAGCCTACAGGGGGCGCTCTATGGCTACACCTTC	once	TRBJ1-2	TRBV30	TRBD1
CASTSDRGSFYGYTF	TGTGCCAGTACCTCGGACAGGGGTTCCTTCTATGGCTACACCTTC	.	TRBJ1-2	TRBV19	TRBD1
CAAGGSGGYYGYTF	TGTGCCGCGGGTGGTTCAGGGGGCTACTATGGCTACACCTTC	.	TRBJ1-2	TRBV10-3	TRBD1
CASSIGFRGRGHAEAFF	TGTGCCAGTAGTATAGGTTTTAGGGGGAGGGGACACGCTGAAGCTTTCTTT	.	TRBJ1-1	TRBV19	.
CASSPGSNTGELFF	TGTGCCAGCAGCCCGGGGTCGAACACCGGGGAGCTGTTTTTT	.	TRBJ2-2	TRBV5-6	.
CASSQHGLVSNEQFF	TGCGCCAGCAGCCAACACGGGTTGGTGAGCAATGAGCAGTTCTTC	.	TRBJ2-1	TRBV4-1	.
CASSEALAVHTGELFF	TGTGCCAGCAGTGAAGCTCTAGCGGTCCACACCGGGGAGCTGTTTTTT	.	TRBJ2-2	TRBV6-1	TRBD2
CASSSGLAGAGTDTQYF	TGCGCCAGCAGCTCGGGACTAGCGGGAGCAGGGACAGATACGCAGTATTTT	.	TRBJ2-3	TRBV5-1	TRBD2
CASQAGTGNQPQHF	TGTGCCAGCCAAGCCGGGACAGGGAACCAGCCCCAGCATTTT	.	TRBJ1-5	TRBV27	TRBD1
CASSPDQGQGNSPLHF	TGTGCCAGCAGTCCGGACCAGGGACAGGGTAATTCACCCCTCCACTTT	few	TRBJ1-6	TRBV27	TRBD1